The rows below give T cell receptor beta chains drawn from one sample of a study of blood T cell repertoires in COVID-19. Sequencing used immunoSEQ multiplex PCR; TCRdb keeps in-frame clones, though not all of them. Here the sample spans 35,000 to 40,000 clones, approximately 80% being singletons. Sequencing was carried out using peripheral blood. Source of these receptors: a man aged 55 to 70 with COVID-19, enrolled during active disease. Both conserved end residues are part of each CDR3. The D gene is left open where the match is weak. The size field is filled for only some rows; it gives once, few, many or a size class.

j_gene	v_gene	d_gene	abundance	CDR3nt	CDR3aa
TRBJ1-3	TRBV4-1	-	-	TGCGCCAGCAGCTCGGGGTCTGGAAACACCATATATTTT	CASSSGSGNTIYF
TRBJ2-7	TRBV29-1	TRBD1	few	TGCAGCGTCCGGGACAGGGCTTACGAGCAGTACTTC	CSVRDRAYEQYF
TRBJ1-4	TRBV10-2	TRBD1	-	TGCGCCAGCAGGACAGGGGGTAGTGAAAAACTGTTTTTT	CASRTGGSEKLFF
TRBJ2-1	TRBV28	-	-	TGTGCCAGCAGTTTAAACCCGAGGAGCGGCACCGAGCAGTTCTTC	CASSLNPRSGTEQFF
TRBJ1-2	TRBV30	-	-	TGTGCCTGGAACTTAGGGAGAAGTTCCTATGGCTACACCTTC	CAWNLGRSSYGYTF
TRBJ1-1	TRBV9	-	-	TGTGCCAGCAGCGCCCAGAACACTGAAGCTTTCTTT	CASSAQNTEAFF
TRBJ1-1	TRBV7-2	TRBD1	-	TGTGCCAGCAGGACAACGACAGGGTGGGACACTGAAGCTTTCTTT	CASRTTTGWDTEAFF
TRBJ2-7	TRBV14	-	few	TGTGCCAGCAGCTTAGGACATACCTACGAGCAGTACTTC	CASSLGHTYEQYF
TRBJ2-5	TRBV7-6	TRBD2	-	TGTGCCAGCAGCTTGGCCGGGACTAGCGAAGAGACCCAGTACTTC	CASSLAGTSEETQYF
TRBJ1-4	TRBV12-3/TRBV12-4	-	-	TGTGCCAGCAGGACAGCAACTAATGAAAAACTGTTTTTT	CASRTATNEKLFF
TRBJ1-5	TRBV30	-	few	TGTGCCTGGAGTGCGCAGGGCAATCAGCCCCAGCATTTT	CAWSAQGNQPQHF
TRBJ2-6	TRBV2	TRBD1	-	TGTGCCAGAGGGACAGGGGGTCCCGGGGCCAACGTCCTGACTTTC	CARGTGGPGANVLTF
TRBJ1-1	TRBV13	-	-	TGTGCCAGCAGCGCGTCGGGGGATACTGAAGCTTTCTTT	CASSASGDTEAFF
TRBJ2-1	TRBV9	TRBD1	-	TGTGCCAGCAGCGTAGAGGGGACAGGGGCCGATGAGCAGTTCTTC	CASSVEGTGADEQFF
TRBJ1-3	TRBV5-1	TRBD1	-	TGCGCCAGCAGCGCGACAGGGGAGACGGGAAACACCATATATTTT	CASSATGETGNTIYF
TRBJ2-7	TRBV14	TRBD2	-	TGTGCCAGCAGCCCCGGACTAGCGTTTTACGAGCAGTACTTC	CASSPGLAFYEQYF
TRBJ2-1	TRBV5-1	TRBD2	-	TGCGCCAGCAGTCCCCCCCGGGGACTAGTTTCCGATGAGCAGTTCTTC	CASSPPRGLVSDEQFF
TRBJ2-7	TRBV6-2/TRBV6-3	TRBD2	-	TGTGCCAGCAGCCTCTGGGGGGGACCCTACGAGCAGTACTTC	CASSLWGGPYEQYF
TRBJ1-3	TRBV29-1	-	-	TGCAGCGTTGATACCGCAGGGCCTGGAAACACCATATATTTT	CSVDTAGPGNTIYF
TRBJ1-4	TRBV7-2	-	-	TGTGCCAGCAGCCTCCAGACAGGCGTTAACGAAAAACTGTTTTTT	CASSLQTGVNEKLFF
TRBJ2-5	TRBV5-5	-	-	TGTGCCAGCAGCTTAGGGACATTTTCACCTGGGCCGGAGACCCAGTACTTC	CASSLGTFSPGPETQYF
TRBJ1-2	TRBV20-1	-	-	TGCAGTGCTATGATCGGCTATGGCTACACCTTC	CSAMIGYGYTF
TRBJ1-5	TRBV7-2	-	-	TGTGCCAGCACCGCTCGCGGCAATCAGCCCCAGCATTTT	CASTARGNQPQHF
TRBJ1-4	TRBV18	TRBD1	-	TGTGCCAGCTCACCAACGAACAGGGGGCAAGAAAAACTGTTTTTT	CASSPTNRGQEKLFF
TRBJ2-3	TRBV6-5	-	-	TGTGCCAGTGGACTGCCAGCGCAGTATTTT	CASGLPAQYF
TRBJ1-2	TRBV15	-	-	TGTGCCACCAGCAGAGATGGGCAGGGGACCTATGGCTACACCTTC	CATSRDGQGTYGYTF
TRBJ1-2	TRBV6-6	-	-	TGTGCCAGCACCGAACACGGAGACTATGGCTACACCTTC	CASTEHGDYGYTF
TRBJ1-1	TRBV5-4	TRBD1	-	TGTGCCAGCAGCTTCTGGGACAGCACTGAAGCTTTCTTT	CASSFWDSTEAFF
TRBJ1-4	TRBV5-5	TRBD1	-	TGTGCCAGCAGCCAACCGGGACAGGGACAAGAAAAACTGTTTTTT	CASSQPGQGQEKLFF
TRBJ2-7	TRBV6-1	-	-	TGTGCCAGCAGTGAAGCGGCAGGGGACGAGCAGTACTTC	CASSEAAGDEQYF
TRBJ1-1	TRBV7-2	-	-	TGTGCCAGCAGCTTAGAATTGGGACACGGTCTGGCTGAAGCTTTCTTT	CASSLELGHGLAEAFF
TRBJ1-2	TRBV3-1/TRBV3-2	-	-	TGTGCCAGCAGCCAGGGCACAGGGAAAGGCTACACCTTC	CASSQGTGKGYTF
TRBJ1-1	TRBV3-1/TRBV3-2	-	-	TGTGCCAGCAGCCAAGGTCCGACAGACACTGAAGCTTTCTTT	CASSQGPTDTEAFF
TRBJ1-2	TRBV12-3/TRBV12-4	-	-	TGTGCCAGCAGTTTACAGGGTTTCGGTGGCTACACCTTC	CASSLQGFGGYTF
TRBJ2-1	TRBV27	TRBD2	-	TGTGCCAGCAGTTTAGGCGGGGGATACAATGAGCAGTTCTTC	CASSLGGGYNEQFF
TRBJ1-2	TRBV18	-	-	TGTGCCAGCTCACCAAAACAGGACGCTCGGGATGGCTACACCTTC	CASSPKQDARDGYTF
TRBJ1-1	TRBV5-1	TRBD1	-	TGCGCCAGCAGCGTTTCCGGGACAGGGGGGACTGAAGCTTTCTTT	CASSVSGTGGTEAFF
TRBJ2-5	TRBV30	TRBD2	-	TGTGCCTGGAGCGCAGCGGGAAAAGAGACCCAGTACTTC	CAWSAAGKETQYF
TRBJ1-2	TRBV25-1	TRBD1	-	TGTGCCAGCAGTTGGACAGGGACTAACTATGGCTACACCTTC	CASSWTGTNYGYTF
TRBJ2-7	TRBV15	TRBD2	medium-sized	TGTGCCACCAGCAGAGTTGCTAGCGGGAGTTACGAGCAGTACTTC	CATSRVASGSYEQYF
TRBJ2-2	TRBV15	-	-	TGTGCCACCAGCAGAGACAGGGGGAACACCGGGGAGCTGTTTTTT	CATSRDRGNTGELFF
TRBJ1-5	TRBV6-2/TRBV6-3	-	-	TGTGCCAGCAGTTACCCAAACGGACTATACAAAGGGAGCAATCAGCCCCAGCATTTT	CASSYPNGLYKGSNQPQHF
TRBJ2-1	TRBV28	-	-	TGTGCCAGCAGTTTGGGCCTAGCGATCTCCTACAATGAGCAGTTCTTC	CASSLGLAISYNEQFF
TRBJ1-2	TRBV2	-	-	TGTGCCAGCTCGTCCGGGATGCTTGGCGGCTACACCTTC	CASSSGMLGGYTF
TRBJ2-5	TRBV23-1	-	-	TGCGCCCCAGCTCGGAGGGAGACCCAGTACTTC	CAPARRETQYF
TRBJ2-2	TRBV5-1	TRBD1	-	TGCGCCAGTAGACAGGGGGCGCACACCGGGGAGCTGTTTTTT	CASRQGAHTGELFF
TRBJ1-1	TRBV27	-	once	TGTGCCAGCAGGACAGGTGAAGTAGCTTTCTTT	CASRTGEVAFF